This entry lists 13 T cell receptor beta chains sequenced from one sample in a study of blood T cell repertoires in COVID-19. Sequencing was performed with immunoSEQ multiplex PCR; in TCRdb, only in-frame clones are kept and a portion is missing. This table holds roughly 370,000 clones, 87% found once. The sequenced sample was PBMCs or T cells enriched from blood (not recorded which). These receptors were obtained from a woman between 50 and 59 years old who had recovered from COVID-19.

This rearrangement joins TRBV5-1 to TRBJ2-7; perhaps TRBD1 as D (5 bases). Trimming removed 4 bases at V and 3 bases at J, with 14 bases between. The CDR3 contains 14 residues. CDR1 SGHRS and CDR2 YFSETQ come from the germline V gene. The CDR3 DNA follows: TGCGCCAGCAGCCCCGGCCGAGACAGCTACGAGCAGTACTTC. Its protein is CASSPGRDSYEQYF.

The genes are TRBV20-1 and TRBJ1-5; the D gene is possibly TRBD1 (5 bases). CDR3 size: 16 residues. Germline V gives CDR1 DFQATT, CDR2 SNEGSKA (reference sequence). Trimming pared 3 bases from V and 2 bases from J, leaving 17 bases between. The CDR3 is CSASLSRGGRNQPQHF. The DNA for the CDR3 is TGCAGTGCTAGTTTGAGTAGGGGAGGACGCAATCAGCCCCAGCATTTT.

This clone occurred once. V and J are TRBV4-2 and TRBJ2-5; D possibly corresponds to TRBD2 (6 bases). V gave up 4 bases and J gave up 0 bases, with 15 bases separating them. The CDR3 extends over 16 amino acids. CDR1 and CDR2 (germline): LGHNA, YNFKEQ. CDR3 nucleotide sequence: TGTGCCAGCAGCCCACGGTCCCGCGGGGACCAAGAGACCCAGTACTTC. Translating it yields CASSPRSRGDQETQYF.

The J gene is TRBJ2-3, the V gene TRBV28, with D possibly TRBD1 on 6 matching bases. The CDR3 runs to 13 residues. Trimming took 5 bases from V and 2 from J, leaving 8 bases between them. The germline CDR1 and CDR2 sequences are MDHEN and SYDVKM. CDR3: CASSDRNTDTQYF. In DNA form, the CDR3 reads TGTGCCAGCAGTGACAGGAACACAGATACGCAGTATTTT.

CDR3 coding DNA: TGTGCCAGCAGCCTTGGGCGCTCCTACAATGAGCAGTTCTTC. Residues: CASSLGRSYNEQFF. The chain combines TRBV3-1 (or the pseudogene TRBV3-2) with TRBJ2-1; no firm D call. CDR1 is LGHDT, CDR2 YNNKEL, per germline (reference sequence). This CDR3 comprises 14 residues. Between the trimmed V and J ends, which lost 4 bases and 0 bases, there was a span of 7 bases.

In this sample, this clone turned up a few times. The chain is built from TRBV4-1 and TRBJ1-6, with 8 bases matching TRBD1. Looked up from germline, CDR1 is MGHRA and CDR2 is YSYEKL. J lost 1 base, V lost 2 bases, and 4 bases had no gene match. CDR3 size: 17 residues. Here the CDR3 DNA reads TGCGCCAGCAGCCAACCAGGGGGCACATCCTATAATTCACCCCTCCACTTT. It encodes CASSQPGGTSYNSPLHF.

The rearrangement links TRBV27 to TRBJ1-2; D ambiguous. CDR3 length equals 13 residues. CDR1 is MNHEY and CDR2 is SMNVEV in the germline V gene (reference sequence). With 5 bases removed from V and 4 bases from J, the gap between germline ends came to 11 bases. The CDR3 coding sequence is TGTGCCAGCAGTCCCCAGGTTACCTATGGCTACACCTTC. This translates into CASSPQVTYGYTF.

The genes are TRBV28 and TRBJ1-4; D is perhaps TRBD1 (6 bases). This CDR3 spans 12 amino acids. Germline CDR1 is MDHEN and CDR2 is SYDVKM. V lost 11 bases to trimming and J lost 8 bases, with 15 bases between them. The CDR3 loop is CAVQGSTEKLFF. As DNA, the CDR3 is TGTGCCGTGCAGGGGAGTACGGAAAAACTGTTTTTT.

This sequence joins TRBV7-9 and TRBJ2-7; D possibly corresponds to TRBD2 (5 bases). Looked up from germline, CDR1 is SEHNR and CDR2 is FQNEAQ (reference sequence). Trimming removed 6 bases from V and 2 bases from J, with 8 bases in between. The CDR3 extends over 12 amino acids. CDR3 protein: CASSRGAYEQYF. As DNA, the CDR3 is TGTGCCAGCAGTCGGGGAGCCTACGAGCAGTACTTC.

This clone was seen more than once but under ten times. This chain uses TRBV28 with TRBJ1-2, with 7 bases identical to TRBD1. Unmatched junction bases numbered 10, after V lost 7 bases and J lost 8 bases. The germline gives CDR1 MDHEN, CDR2 SYDVKM. The CDR3 has 13 amino acids. The CDR3 DNA sequence: TGTGCCAGCACCCTTGTGACAGGGTCGGGCTACACCTTC. Encoded protein: CASTLVTGSGYTF.

J is TRBJ1-3 and V is TRBV19; possibly TRBD1 for D (6 bases). Germline V gene sequence: CDR1 LNHDA, CDR2 SQIVND (reference sequence). This CDR3 has 14 residues. Trimming removed 3 bases from V and 2 bases from J, with 8 bases in between. The DNA for the CDR3 is TGTGCCAGTAGTATGAACAGGGCTGGAAACACCATATATTTT. Translated: CASSMNRAGNTIYF.

This chain connects TRBV10-3 to TRBJ1-6, with TRBD1 matching 8 bases. The V and J ends lost 2 bases and 8 bases, in that order; junction bases with no gene match: 5. The CDR3 length is 15 residues. The germline gives CDR1 ENHRY, CDR2 SYGVKD. The CDR3 loop reads CAISEGQGSHSPLHF. In DNA, the CDR3 is TGTGCCATCAGTGAGGGACAGGGAAGCCATTCACCCCTCCACTTT.

The rearrangement links TRBV4-3 to TRBJ1-4; the D is unclear. This CDR3 has 16 amino acids. Trimming stripped 1 base from V and 3 bases from J, with 12 bases between. From germline, CDR1 is LGHNA and CDR2 YSLEER. CDR3 sequence reads: CASSQVSGGPNEKLFF. The CDR3 DNA sequence: TGCGCCAGCAGCCAAGTATCGGGAGGACCTAATGAAAAACTGTTTTTT.